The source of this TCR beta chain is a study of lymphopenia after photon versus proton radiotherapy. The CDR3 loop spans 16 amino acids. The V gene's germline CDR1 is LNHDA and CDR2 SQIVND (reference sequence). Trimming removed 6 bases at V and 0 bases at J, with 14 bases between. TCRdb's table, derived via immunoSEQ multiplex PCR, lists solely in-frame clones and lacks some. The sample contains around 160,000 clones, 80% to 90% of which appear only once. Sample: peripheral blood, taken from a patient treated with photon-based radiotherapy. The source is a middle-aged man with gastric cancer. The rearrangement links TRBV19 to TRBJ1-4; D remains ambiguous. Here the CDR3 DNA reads TGTGCCAGTAGGCACCCCCAGTCGGCAACTAATGAAAAACTGTTTTTT. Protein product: CASRHPQSATNEKLFF.